The 29 T cell receptor beta chains given below trace back to one sample, sequenced in a study of blood T cell repertoires in COVID-19. The repertoire was sequenced with immunoSEQ multiplex PCR; TCRdb's copy has only in-frame clones and lacks some. Seen here are approximately 32,000 clones, about 90% observed once, and the top ten hold 20% to 30%. The sample taken for sequencing was peripheral blood. Receptor source: a human donor in a cohort sampled during active COVID-19.

CDR3 coding DNA: TGTGCCAGCAGCCTTTATTCGGGGTCCAGCAATCAGCCCCAGCATTTT. Amino acids: CASSLYSGSSNQPQHF. The rearrangement links TRBV7-2 to TRBJ1-5, with D unclear. Deletions cut 5 bases from V and 1 base from J, with 15 bases between. The CDR3 spans 16 residues. Germline loops: CDR1 SGHTA, CDR2 FQGNSA.

The V gene is TRBV10-1, the J gene TRBJ2-3; 10 bases fit TRBD2. V trimming: 0 bases; J trimming: 3 bases; junction bases outside the gene matches: 9. Looked up from germline, CDR1 is WNHNN and CDR2 is SYGVQD (reference sequence). The CDR3 runs 18 residues. In DNA, the CDR3 is TGCGCCAGCAGTGAGTCGACCCCTAGCGGGGGTGTGACAGATACGCAGTATTTT. This encodes CASSESTPSGGVTDTQYF.

V and J are TRBV5-1 and TRBJ2-5; 8 positions match TRBD2. The CDR3 loop spans 17 amino acids. Germline V gives CDR1 SGHRS, CDR2 YFSETQ. Trimming at V came to 0 bases and at J to 5 bases, leaving 12 bases not matched to a gene. CDR3 amino acids: CASSLAGVAGGQETQYF. The CDR3 bases are TGCGCCAGCAGCTTGGCCGGGGTGGCGGGGGGTCAGGAGACCCAGTACTTC.

V is TRBV10-1 and J is TRBJ1-1; possible D gene TRBD1, 6 bases. This CDR3 has 13 amino acids. V was trimmed by 6 bases and J by 0 bases, leaving 8 bases between them. Germline V gene sequence: CDR1 WNHNN, CDR2 SYGVQD (reference sequence). The CDR3 nucleotides are TGCGCCAGCAGAGGGACATTGAACACTGAAGCTTTCTTT. It is translated as CASRGTLNTEAFF.

This chain joins TRBV29-1 and TRBJ1-1; D gene ambiguous. Trimming removed 3 bases from V and 1 base from J, with 6 bases in between. CDR3 length: 12 amino acids. Germline lookup yields CDR1 SQVTM and CDR2 ANQGSEA. The CDR3 sequence: CSVEPGNTEAFF. CDR3 nucleotides: TGCAGCGTTGAGCCGGGGAACACTGAAGCTTTCTTT.

V usage is TRBV5-1 and J usage is TRBJ2-2; 11 positions match TRBD2. The CDR3 sequence is 16 residues long. The ends lost 1 base at V and 1 base at J; junction bases unmatched: 0. The V gene's germline CDR1 is SGHRS and CDR2 YFSETQ. The CDR3 loop reads CASSLTSGGNTGELFF. The CDR3 bases are TGCGCCAGCAGCTTGACTAGCGGGGGGAACACCGGGGAGCTGTTTTTT.

Details on this clone: Compared with germline, one end of the junction differs, possibly owing to a read error. This chain uses TRBV18 with TRBJ1-3, with TRBD1 matching over 11 bases. This CDR3 region has 12 residues. CDR1 and CDR2 from the germline V gene are KGHSH and LQKENI. The CDR3 loop reads CASSPGTGGPLF. The CDR3 nucleotides are TGTGCCAGCTCTCCCGGGACAGGGGGTCCCCTTTTT.

The rearrangement links TRBV12-3 or TRBV12-4 to TRBJ2-7; D ambiguous. Trimming shortened V by 5 bases and J by 2 bases, and 10 bases separated the two germline ends. The CDR3 is made up of 13 amino acids. Here the CDR3 reads CASSKTRPYEQYF. Here the CDR3 DNA reads TGTGCCAGCAGTAAGACACGTCCCTACGAGCAGTACTTC.

The gene calls are TRBV15 and TRBJ2-7; D perhaps matches TRBD2 (7 bases). The CDR3 extends over 15 amino acids. V was clipped by 6 bases and J by 5 bases, with 20 bases between them. Germline loops: CDR1 LNHNV, CDR2 YYDKDF (reference sequence). The CDR3 nucleotides read TGTGCCACCAGACCGGGGGGCCGACTTACTAACGAGCAGTACTTC. Translation gives CATRPGGRLTNEQYF.

The rearrangement joins TRBV7-3 to TRBJ2-2, with D possibly being TRBD1 (6 bases). CDR1 is SGHTA, CDR2 FQGTGA, per germline. V was pared by 3 bases and J by 3 bases, with 11 bases between. The CDR3 consists of 15 residues. This CDR3 reads CASSFQGRDTGELFF. The DNA of the CDR3 is TGTGCCAGCAGCTTTCAGGGGCGGGACACCGGGGAGCTGTTTTTT.

This clone appeared once. The chain combines TRBV5-6 with TRBJ1-1, with D maybe TRBD1 (6 bases). Germline CDR1 reads SGHDT; CDR2 reads YYEEEE. This CDR3 spans 15 amino acids. V lost 5 bases and J 1 base, leaving 15 bases between the germline ends. CDR3 protein: CASSHTGLANTEAFF. In DNA, the CDR3 is TGTGCCAGCAGTCATACAGGGTTAGCGAACACTGAAGCTTTCTTT. Drawing the rest from reference TRBV5-6 and TRBJ1-1, the complete variable domain is DAGVTQSPTHLIKTRGQQVTLRCSPKSGHDTVSWYQQALGQGPQFIFQYYEEEERQRGNFPDRFSGHQFPNYSSELNVNALLLGDSALYLCASSHTGLANTEAFFGQGTRLTVV.

The genes are TRBV30 and TRBJ2-3; perhaps TRBD2 as D (5 bases). V lost 3 bases and J lost 4, with 23 bases in between. CDR1 and CDR2 (germline): GTSNPN, SVGIG (reference sequence). This CDR3 has 17 amino acids. This chain's CDR3 is CAWSRTGRGMISDTQYF. The CDR3 bases are TGTGCCTGGAGCCGTACCGGTCGGGGAATGATTTCAGATACGCAGTATTTT.

The chain employs TRBV7-9 and TRBJ1-4; D unclear. Trimming shortened V by 5 bases and J by 7 bases, and 17 bases separated the two germline ends. The CDR3 spans 15 residues. CDR1 is SEHNR, CDR2 FQNEAQ, per germline (reference sequence). The CDR3 DNA reads as TGTGCCAGCAGCCCCCGTCTCGGCGCGGGTGAAAAACTGTTTTTT. This sequence encodes CASSPRLGAGEKLFF.

The genes are TRBV6-5 and TRBJ2-5; no clear D. Trimming took off 7 bases at V and 4 bases at J, with 16 bases between the two ends. Germline lookup yields CDR1 MNHEY and CDR2 SVGAGI. CDR3 length equals 14 residues. The CDR3: CASIMGRWAETQYF. CDR3 in DNA: TGTGCCAGCATCATGGGCCGCTGGGCAGAGACCCAGTACTTC.

The chain employs TRBV6-5 and TRBJ1-6; 7 nucleotides agree with TRBD1. Germline-derived CDR1 and CDR2 are MNHEY and SVGAGI. The trim removed 8 bases at V and 2 bases at J, leaving 6 bases unmatched. The CDR3 consists of 15 residues. CDR3 amino acids: CASRPRGAYNSPLHF. The CDR3 coding sequence is TGTGCCAGCCGACCCAGGGGGGCCTATAATTCACCCCTCCACTTT.

The rearrangement links TRBV5-1 to TRBJ1-3, with TRBD1 matching 8 bases. Trimming at V came to 0 bases and at J to 0 bases, leaving 2 bases not matched to a gene. The CDR3 runs to 16 residues. Germline V gene sequence: CDR1 SGHRS, CDR2 YFSETQ. The CDR3 DNA follows: TGCGCCAGCAGCTTGGGACAGGGGTTCTCTGGAAACACCATATATTTT. Its translation: CASSLGQGFSGNTIYF.

CDR3 sequence: CASSSRRLAAYEQYF. DNA for the CDR3: TGTGCCAGCAGCTCAAGGCGACTAGCAGCCTACGAGCAGTACTTC. This rearrangement joins TRBV7-8 to TRBJ2-7, with TRBD2 matching 7 bases. The CDR3 extends over 15 amino acids. CDR1 and CDR2 from the germline V gene are SGHVS and FQNEAQ. V was clipped by 4 bases and J by 2 bases; unmatched bases: 8.

V usage is TRBV5-1 and J usage is TRBJ2-3, with unresolved D. The CDR3 is 13 amino acids. Germline-derived CDR1 and CDR2 are SGHRS and YFSETQ. Trimming shortened V by 7 bases and J by 0 bases, and 9 bases separated the two germline ends. As DNA, the CDR3 is TGCGCCAGCGCGGTTACTAGCACAGATACGCAGTATTTT. Protein sequence: CASAVTSTDTQYF.

This chain connects TRBV5-1 to TRBJ2-2; D might be TRBD2 (6 bases). Trimming took 0 bases from V and 5 from J, leaving 14 bases between them. Germline values: CDR1 SGHRS, CDR2 YFSETQ. CDR3 length equals 16 residues. CDR3 nucleotides: TGCGCCAGCAGCTTGGCATTGACTAGGGTGACCGGGGAGCTGTTTTTT. As protein: CASSLALTRVTGELFF.

This chain uses TRBV7-8 with TRBJ1-5, with 7 bases matching TRBD1. The CDR3 is 14 amino acids. From germline, CDR1 is SGHVS and CDR2 FQNEAQ. Trimming removed 5 bases from V and 7 bases from J; junction bases left unmatched: 8. CDR3 coding DNA: TGTGCCAGCAGCCCACAGGGGCCGGGGCAGCCCCAGCATTTT. It translates to CASSPQGPGQPQHF.

The V gene is TRBV7-9, the J gene TRBJ1-1; possibly TRBD1 for D (5 bases). Germline CDR1 is SEHNR and CDR2 is FQNEAQ (reference sequence). The CDR3 is made up of 14 amino acids. Trimming took off 2 bases at V and 3 bases at J, with 10 bases between the two ends. CDR3 sequence: CASSLLLGDTEAFF. Written as DNA, the CDR3 is TGTGCCAGCAGCTTACTCTTAGGGGACACTGAAGCTTTCTTT. Full variable domain (outside the CDR3, taken from reference TRBV7-9 and TRBJ1-1): DTGVSQNPRHKITKRGQNVTFRCDPISEHNRLYWYRQTLGQGPEFLTYFQNEAQLEKSRLLSDRFSAERPKGSFSTLEIQRTEQGDSAMYLCASSLLLGDTEAFFGQGTRLTVV.

Only one count was recorded for this clone. V usage is TRBV19 and J usage is TRBJ2-7, with a possible D match to TRBD1 (5 bases). Trimming stripped 4 bases from V and 4 bases from J, with 14 bases between. This CDR3 comprises 14 residues. Germline V gene sequence: CDR1 LNHDA, CDR2 SQIVND (reference sequence). The CDR3 spells CASSTTPGLYEQYF. The CDR3 nucleotides are TGTGCCAGTAGTACGACCCCAGGGTTATACGAGCAGTACTTC.

In this sample, this clone turned up a few times. This rearrangement joins TRBV4-2 to TRBJ1-1; possible D gene TRBD1, 5 bases. The germline gives CDR1 LGHNA, CDR2 YNFKEQ. Deletions cut 1 base from V and 5 bases from J, with 17 bases between. The CDR3 consists of 16 residues. CDR3 sequence reads: CASSQVAGEGKTEAFF. The CDR3 region has the DNA TGTGCCAGCAGCCAAGTTGCGGGGGAGGGCAAAACTGAAGCTTTCTTT.

The chain recombines TRBV14 with TRBJ2-1, with TRBD2 matching over 12 bases. This CDR3 region has 15 residues. Trimming removed 5 bases from V and 8 bases from J; junction bases left unmatched: 7. Germline-derived CDR1 and CDR2 are SGHDN and FVKESK. CDR3: CASSKLAGGSYEQFF. CDR3 DNA: TGTGCCAGCAGCAAACTAGCGGGGGGTTCTTATGAGCAGTTCTTC.

This clone has just one count. This chain's CDR3 is CASSFGAGLGEQYF. CDR3 nucleotide sequence: TGTGCCAGCAGCTTCGGGGCGGGGTTGGGCGAGCAGTACTTC. The chain joins TRBV11-2 to TRBJ2-7; perhaps TRBD2 as D (6 bases). CDR1 is SGHAT, CDR2 FQNNGV, per germline. The CDR3 is 14 residues long. V gave up 3 bases and J gave up 6 bases, with 15 bases separating them.

The rearrangement uses TRBV19 and TRBJ1-2; 8 bases map to TRBD1. CDR3 length: 13 residues. The V and J ends lost 4 bases and 8 bases, in that order; junction bases with no gene match: 6. Looked up from germline, CDR1 is LNHDA and CDR2 is SQIVND (reference sequence). This chain's CDR3 is CASSTDGQGGYTF. CDR3 DNA: TGTGCCAGTAGTACTGATGGACAGGGAGGCTACACCTTC.

The chain recombines TRBV5-6 with TRBJ1-2; no clear D gene. Germline CDR1 SGHDT, CDR2 YYEEEE. The CDR3 is 12 amino acids. Trimming left V 2 bases short and J 4 bases short, with 6 bases between. The CDR3 DNA reads as TGTGCCAGCAGCTTAAACAGCTATGGCTACACCTTC. Residues: CASSLNSYGYTF.

The V gene is TRBV15, the J gene TRBJ2-1, with D perhaps TRBD2 (6 bases). The CDR3 has 16 residues. Trimming cost V 1 base and J 6 bases, with 16 bases left between them. CDR1 and CDR2 (germline): LNHNV, YYDKDF (reference sequence). The CDR3 DNA reads as TGTGCCACCAGCAGAGCTCGGCCCAGGACTACCAATGAGCAGTTCTTC. Protein product: CATSRARPRTTNEQFF.

V usage is TRBV7-2 and J usage is TRBJ1-2; TRBD1 might be the D (5 bases). The CDR3 loop spans 14 amino acids. Germline CDR1 is SGHTA and CDR2 is FQGNSA. V was trimmed by 3 bases and J by 5 bases, leaving 13 bases between them. The CDR3 protein is CASSFSGYAYGYTF. The CDR3, as DNA: TGTGCCAGCAGCTTTTCAGGGTATGCATATGGCTACACCTTC.